The 7 T cell receptor beta chains given below trace back to one sample, sequenced in a study of shared clonotypes between healthy human individuals. Naive CD8 cells, CD45RO-negative and positively selected for CCR7, excluded terminally differentiated effector memory CD45RA+ cells. Assay used: immunoSEQ multiplex PCR; TCRdb lists only in-frame clones, some missing. This table holds roughly 590,000 clones, 95% found once. Sample: naive CD8+ T cells sorted from blood. All receptors come from a woman aged 25 to 39 in good health.

The gene calls are TRBV7-9 and TRBJ2-7; 7 bases align to TRBD1. V dropped 8 bases and J dropped 2; count of bases not matched to a gene: 6. CDR3 length: 13 amino acids. CDR1 is SEHNR and CDR2 is FQNEAQ in the germline V gene (reference sequence). CDR3 DNA: TGTGCCAGCGCAAGGACAGGTCCCTACGAGCAGTACTTC. It codes for CASARTGPYEQYF.

In DNA, the CDR3 is TGTGCCAGCAGCCAAGATACCCCCGGGACTAGCGGGACCGAGCAGTACTTC. This codes for CASSQDTPGTSGTEQYF. The rearrangement uses TRBV4-2 and TRBJ2-7, with 13 bases identical to TRBD2. The germline V gene encodes CDR1 LGHNA and CDR2 YNFKEQ. The CDR3 is 17 amino acids. Unmatched junction bases numbered 8, after V lost 0 bases and J lost 6 bases.

The V gene is TRBV5-6, the J gene TRBJ2-1; TRBD2 matches 15 bases. The length of the CDR3 is 18 residues. CDR1 and CDR2 from the germline V gene are SGHDT and YYEEEE. The ends lost 4 bases at V and 0 bases at J; junction bases unmatched: 5. In DNA form, the CDR3 reads TGTGCCAGCAGCCCGGGACTAGCGGGAGGTAACTCCTACAATGAGCAGTTCTTC. Translated: CASSPGLAGGNSYNEQFF.

The table lists this clone with a count of one. The rearrangement uses TRBV27 and TRBJ1-6; 9 bases align to TRBD1. The length of the CDR3 is 14 residues. Trimming cost V 5 bases and J 7 bases; bases outside gene matches: 3. The germline gives CDR1 MNHEY, CDR2 SMNVEV (reference sequence). Here the CDR3 DNA reads TGTGCCAGCAGTAAACAGGGGGCGAATTCACCCCTCCACTTT. As protein: CASSKQGANSPLHF.

The J gene is TRBJ2-3, the V gene TRBV5-6; 9 nucleotides align to TRBD2. Germline V gives CDR1 SGHDT, CDR2 YYEEEE. The CDR3 is 16 amino acids. J lost 2 bases, V lost 1 base, and 5 bases had no gene match. The CDR3 DNA follows: TGTGCCAGCAGCTTGATGACTAGCGGTGACACAGATACGCAGTATTTT. Its protein product is CASSLMTSGDTDTQYF.

The rearrangement joins TRBV4-2 to TRBJ2-7, with 7 bases that match TRBD2. The CDR3 is 16 residues long. V trimming: 0 bases; J trimming: 4 bases; junction bases outside the gene matches: 9. The V gene's germline CDR1 is LGHNA and CDR2 YNFKEQ. The CDR3: CASSQEAGLGSYEQYF. The CDR3, as DNA: TGTGCCAGCAGCCAAGAGGCCGGACTAGGCTCTTACGAGCAGTACTTC.

This chain joins TRBV11-2 and TRBJ1-1; D not certain. This CDR3 is built from 12 residues. Trimming shortened V by 1 base and J by 10 bases, and 10 bases separated the two germline ends. Germline values: CDR1 SGHAT, CDR2 FQNNGV. The CDR3, as DNA: TGTGCCAGCAGCTTAGTCGGGGAGGTAGCTTTCTTT. Residues: CASSLVGEVAFF.